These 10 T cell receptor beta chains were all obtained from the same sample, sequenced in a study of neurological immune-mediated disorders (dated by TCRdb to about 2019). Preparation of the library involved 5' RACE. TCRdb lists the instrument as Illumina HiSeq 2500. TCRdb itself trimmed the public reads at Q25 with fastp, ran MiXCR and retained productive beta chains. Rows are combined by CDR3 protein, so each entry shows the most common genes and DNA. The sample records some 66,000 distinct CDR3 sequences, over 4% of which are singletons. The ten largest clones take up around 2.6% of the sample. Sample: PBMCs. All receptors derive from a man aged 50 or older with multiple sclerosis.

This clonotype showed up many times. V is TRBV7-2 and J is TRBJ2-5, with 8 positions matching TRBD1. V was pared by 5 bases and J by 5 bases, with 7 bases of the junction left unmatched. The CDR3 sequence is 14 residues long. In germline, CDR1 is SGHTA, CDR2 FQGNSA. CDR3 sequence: CASSTNRGLETQYF. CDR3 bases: TGTGCCAGCAGCACAAACAGGGGGTTGGAGACCCAGTACTTC.

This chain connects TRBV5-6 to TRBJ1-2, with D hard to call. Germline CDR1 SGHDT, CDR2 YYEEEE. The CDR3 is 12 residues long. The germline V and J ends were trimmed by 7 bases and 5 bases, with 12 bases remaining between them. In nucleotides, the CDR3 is TGTGCCAGCCGAGGATCCGGGTATGGCTACACCTTC. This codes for CASRGSGYGYTF.

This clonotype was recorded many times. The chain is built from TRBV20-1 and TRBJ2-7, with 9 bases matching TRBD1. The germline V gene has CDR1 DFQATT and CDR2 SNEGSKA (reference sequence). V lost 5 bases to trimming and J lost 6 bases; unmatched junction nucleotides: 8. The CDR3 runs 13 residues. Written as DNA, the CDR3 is TGCAGTGCTCGAACCGGGACAGGGTCCGAGCAGTACTTC. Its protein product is CSARTGTGSEQYF.

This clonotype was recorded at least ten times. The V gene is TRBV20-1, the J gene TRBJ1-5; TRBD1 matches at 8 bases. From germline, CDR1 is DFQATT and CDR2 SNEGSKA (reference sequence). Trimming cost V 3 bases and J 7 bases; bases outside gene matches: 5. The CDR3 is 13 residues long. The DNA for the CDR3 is TGCAGTGCTAGGACAGGGGTATCCCAGCCCCAGCATTTT. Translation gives CSARTGVSQPQHF.

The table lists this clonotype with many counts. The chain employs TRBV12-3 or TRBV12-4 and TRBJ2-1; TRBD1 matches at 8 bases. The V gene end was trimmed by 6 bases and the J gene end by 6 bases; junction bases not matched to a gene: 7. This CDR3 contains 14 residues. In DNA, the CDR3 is TGTGCCAGCAGCTTGGACAGGGTGGGCAATGAGCAGTTCTTC. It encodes CASSLDRVGNEQFF.

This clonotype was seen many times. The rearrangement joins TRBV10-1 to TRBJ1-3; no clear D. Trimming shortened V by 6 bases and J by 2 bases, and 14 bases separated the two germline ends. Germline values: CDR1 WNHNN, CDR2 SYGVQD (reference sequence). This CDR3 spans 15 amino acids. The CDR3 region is CASSTDENPGNTIYF. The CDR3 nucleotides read TGCGCCAGCAGCACCGACGAGAACCCTGGAAACACCATATATTTT.

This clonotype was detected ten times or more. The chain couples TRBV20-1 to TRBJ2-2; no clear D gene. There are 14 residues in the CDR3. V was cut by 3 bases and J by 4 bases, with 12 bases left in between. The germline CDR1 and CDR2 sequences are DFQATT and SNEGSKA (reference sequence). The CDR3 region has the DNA TGCAGTGCTAGGTCGGATTTTGGCACCGGGGAGCTGTTTTTT. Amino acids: CSARSDFGTGELFF.

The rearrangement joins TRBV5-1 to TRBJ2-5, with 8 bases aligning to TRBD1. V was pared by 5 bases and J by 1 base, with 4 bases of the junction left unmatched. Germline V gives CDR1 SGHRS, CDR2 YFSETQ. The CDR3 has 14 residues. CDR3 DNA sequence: TGCGCCAGCAGGACAGGGGCAAGCCAAGAGACCCAGTACTTC. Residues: CASRTGASQETQYF.

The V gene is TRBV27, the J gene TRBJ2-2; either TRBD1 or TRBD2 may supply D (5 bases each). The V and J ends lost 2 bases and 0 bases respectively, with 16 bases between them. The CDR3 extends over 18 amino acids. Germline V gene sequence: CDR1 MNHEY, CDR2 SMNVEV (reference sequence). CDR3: CASSLRPVGDANTGELFF. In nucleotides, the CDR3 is TGTGCCAGCAGTTTACGCCCAGTGGGGGACGCGAACACCGGGGAGCTGTTTTTT.

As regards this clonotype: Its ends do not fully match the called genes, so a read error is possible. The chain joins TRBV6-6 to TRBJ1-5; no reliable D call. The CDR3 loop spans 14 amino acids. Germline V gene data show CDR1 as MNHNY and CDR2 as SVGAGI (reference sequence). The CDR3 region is CASIRAAGDQPQNF. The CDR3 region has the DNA TGTGCCAGCATCCGGGCAGCCGGCGATCAGCCCCAGAATTTT.